Below, 19 T cell receptor beta chains from the same sample are listed, as sequenced in a study of technical replicates of blood from a handful of donors. Assay used: immunoSEQ multiplex PCR; TCRdb lists only in-frame clones, some missing. The repertoire holds about 93,000 clones, around 96% seen once, with roughly 0.28% in the top ten. The material sequenced was T cells isolated from PBMCs. These receptors originate from a human donor in good health.

The sample holds a few counts of this clone. V usage is TRBV7-3 and J usage is TRBJ1-1; D is uncertain. This CDR3 region has 16 residues. Trimming left V 5 bases short and J 5 bases short, with 21 bases between. CDR1 is SGHTA and CDR2 is FQGTGA in the germline V gene. CDR3 in amino acids: CASSPGYQFAWTEAFF. CDR3 bases: TGTGCCAGCAGCCCCGGGTATCAGTTTGCGTGGACTGAAGCTTTCTTT.

V is TRBV7-9 and J is TRBJ1-1; 7 nucleotides line up with TRBD1. J lost 4 bases, V lost 2 bases, and 7 bases had no gene match. The germline V gene has CDR1 SEHNR and CDR2 FQNEAQ (reference sequence). The CDR3 extends over 15 amino acids. CDR3 in amino acids: CASSLTTGASTEAFF. The CDR3 DNA reads as TGTGCCAGCAGCTTAACCACAGGGGCGTCCACTGAAGCTTTCTTT.

The V call is TRBV5-1, the J call TRBJ1-1; D call uncertain. Trimming shortened V by 1 base and J by 2 bases, and 6 bases separated the two germline ends. Germline V lookup: CDR1 SGHRS, CDR2 YFSETQ. The CDR3 extends over 13 amino acids. CDR3 amino acids: CASSLRENTEAFF. DNA of the CDR3: TGCGCCAGCAGCTTGCGCGAAAACACTGAAGCTTTCTTT.

This chain links TRBV4-1 with TRBJ2-1, with D uncertain. V dropped 1 base and J dropped 8 bases, with 9 bases sitting between them. The germline V gene has CDR1 MGHRA and CDR2 YSYEKL. This CDR3 has 13 amino acids. The CDR3 here is CASSQGFQYEQFF. The CDR3 bases are TGCGCCAGCAGCCAAGGGTTTCAGTATGAGCAGTTCTTC.

This clone has only one observation. This chain joins TRBV5-1 and TRBJ2-1; TRBD2 agrees at 13 bases. V lost 2 bases to trimming and J lost 9 bases; unmatched junction nucleotides: 2. The CDR3 covers 14 residues. Germline V gives CDR1 SGHRS, CDR2 YFSETQ. The CDR3 DNA sequence: TGCGCCAGCAGCTTCACTAGCGGGAGGGTTGAGCAGTTCTTC. Protein: CASSFTSGRVEQFF.

The chain carries TRBV29-1 and TRBJ1-1; perhaps TRBD1 as D (5 bases). The CDR3 is made up of 14 amino acids. Trimming left V 2 bases short and J 5 bases short, with 15 bases between. CDR1 is SQVTM, CDR2 ANQGSEA, per germline. The CDR3 nucleotides read TGCAGCGTTGAATACGGCAGGGTCGGAACTGAAGCTTTCTTT. This translates into CSVEYGRVGTEAFF.

V is TRBV6-5 and J is TRBJ2-1; 10 bases align to TRBD2. This CDR3 spans 15 amino acids. V was clipped by 7 bases and J by 5 bases; unmatched bases: 8. The V gene's germline CDR1 is MNHEY and CDR2 SVGAGI. The CDR3 sequence: CASTFSGGRNNEQFF. In DNA form, the CDR3 reads TGTGCCAGCACCTTTAGCGGGGGGCGAAACAATGAGCAGTTCTTC.

The gene calls are TRBV15 and TRBJ1-6; TRBD1 aligns across 8 bases. CDR1 LNHNV and CDR2 YYDKDF come from the germline V gene (reference sequence). Trimming took 2 bases from V and 5 from J; bases not matched to a gene: 2. This CDR3 is 15 amino acids long. The CDR3 spells CATSRSGQDNSPLHF. Here the CDR3 DNA reads TGTGCCACCAGCAGATCGGGACAGGATAATTCACCCCTCCACTTT.

The sample holds a few counts of this clone. The chain employs TRBV5-6 and TRBJ1-1, with D tentatively TRBD1 (5 bases). Germline values: CDR1 SGHDT, CDR2 YYEEEE. V was cut by 3 bases and J by 0 bases, with 6 bases left in between. CDR3 size: 13 residues. CDR3 protein: CASSWGVNTEAFF. The DNA for the CDR3 is TGTGCCAGCAGCTGGGGGGTGAACACTGAAGCTTTCTTT.

This chain joins TRBV15 and TRBJ1-3; D gene uncertain. The CDR3 is 11 residues long. Germline assignment: CDR1 LNHNV and CDR2 YYDKDF (reference sequence). Trimming pared 0 bases from V and 11 bases from J, leaving 5 bases between. CDR3 region: CATSRDRAIYF. Here the CDR3 DNA reads TGTGCCACCAGCAGAGATCGCGCCATATATTTT.

The chain employs TRBV28 and TRBJ2-7; TRBD2 agrees at 7 bases. The germline V gene encodes CDR1 MDHEN and CDR2 SYDVKM. The CDR3 loop spans 14 amino acids. Trimming cost V 8 bases and J 1 base; bases outside gene matches: 8. The CDR3 here is CASGGSGVSYEQYF. CDR3 bases: TGTGCCAGCGGGGGGAGCGGGGTTTCCTACGAGCAGTACTTC.

The V call is TRBV4-1, the J call TRBJ2-7, with TRBD1 identical over 10 bases. With V trimmed by 1 base and J by 5 bases, 11 bases remained unmatched. Germline V lookup: CDR1 MGHRA, CDR2 YSYEKL. The length of the CDR3 is 17 residues. CDR3 sequence (DNA): TGCGCCAGCAGCCAAGGCCCCCCCGGACAGGGGGTCCACGAGCAGTACTTC. Encoded protein: CASSQGPPGQGVHEQYF.

This clone was observed a single time. The CDR3 sequence: CASSQALAGGNTGELFF. CDR3 bases: TGTGCCAGCAGCCAGGCCCTAGCGGGGGGGAACACCGGGGAGCTGTTTTTT. This chain joins TRBV14 and TRBJ2-2; TRBD2 aligns across 11 bases. Germline V gene data show CDR1 as SGHDN and CDR2 as FVKESK. The CDR3 runs 17 residues. Trimming at V came to 3 bases and at J to 1 base, leaving 4 bases not matched to a gene.

This chain's CDR3 is CATSRQDRNQPQHF. The CDR3 nucleotides are TGTGCCACCAGCCGACAAGACAGAAATCAGCCCCAGCATTTT. V and J are TRBV15 and TRBJ1-5; possibly TRBD1 for D (5 bases). The germline CDR1 and CDR2 sequences are LNHNV and YYDKDF (reference sequence). CDR3 length: 14 amino acids. Deletions cut 5 bases from V and 4 bases from J, with 12 bases between. The whole variable domain, filled in from reference TRBV15 and TRBJ1-5, reads DAMVIQNPRYQVTQFGKPVTLSCSQTLNHNVMYWYQQKSSQAPKLLFHYYDKDFNNEADTPDNFQSRRPNTSFCFLDIRSPGLGDTAMYLCATSRQDRNQPQHFGDGTRLSIL.

V and J are TRBV28 and TRBJ2-1; 8 bases align to TRBD1. Germline V lookup: CDR1 MDHEN, CDR2 SYDVKM. With 2 bases clipped from V and 3 bases from J, the junction kept 6 bases outside the gene matches. The CDR3 sequence is 16 residues long. Here the CDR3 DNA reads TGTGCCAGCAGTTTACTGTCAGGGGGCCACTACAATGAGCAGTTCTTC. Translating gives CASSLLSGGHYNEQFF. The full variable domain, rest sourced from reference TRBV28 and TRBJ2-1, is DVKVTQSSRYLVKRTGEKVFLECVQDMDHENMFWYRQDPGLGLRLIYFSYDVKMKEKGDIPEGYSVSREKKERFSLILESASTNQTSMYLCASSLLSGGHYNEQFFGPGTRLTVL.

The chain carries TRBV7-8 and TRBJ2-3, with D possibly being TRBD2 (6 bases). This CDR3 spans 20 amino acids. Germline V gene data show CDR1 as SGHVS and CDR2 as FQNEAQ. With 1 base removed from V and 0 bases from J, the gap between germline ends came to 23 bases. The CDR3: CASSLVRLFVRGTSTDTQYF. The CDR3 DNA sequence: TGTGCCAGCAGCTTAGTGAGGTTGTTTGTACGGGGGACGAGCACAGATACGCAGTATTTT.

V usage is TRBV9 and J usage is TRBJ1-1; D is unclear. The CDR3 is 14 amino acids. Germline V gene sequence: CDR1 SGDLS, CDR2 YYNGEE. V was clipped by 0 bases and J by 1 base, with 7 bases between them. This CDR3 reads CASSVAGQNTEAFF. DNA for the CDR3: TGTGCCAGCAGCGTAGCGGGTCAGAACACTGAAGCTTTCTTT.

V and J are TRBV9 and TRBJ1-3; a possible D gene is TRBD1 (5 bases). V was cut by 0 bases and J by 7 bases, with 14 bases left in between. CDR3 length equals 15 residues. Germline V gene data show CDR1 as SGDLS and CDR2 as YYNGEE. This chain's CDR3 is CASSVESIGGNTIYF. The CDR3 nucleotides read TGTGCCAGCAGCGTAGAGAGTATCGGGGGGAACACCATATATTTT.

The J gene is TRBJ2-7, the V gene TRBV19, with TRBD2 identical over 9 bases. The V gene end was trimmed by 6 bases and the J gene end by 4 bases; junction bases not matched to a gene: 7. Germline V gene sequence: CDR1 LNHDA, CDR2 SQIVND (reference sequence). The CDR3 extends over 14 amino acids. In DNA form, the CDR3 reads TGTGCCAGTAGCGGTCTAGCGGGGCAATACGAGCAGTACTTC. Encoded protein: CASSGLAGQYEQYF.